A single T cell receptor (beta chain) is shown here with its context. This entry is derived from a study of technical replicates of blood from a few donors. Some clones are missing from TCRdb's copy, which holds only in-frame ones; the method was immunoSEQ multiplex PCR. The data show about 85,000 clones, about 94% seen once. V shed 4 bases and J 5 bases; nucleotides not matched to a gene: 7. Germline V gene sequence: CDR1 SGHKS, CDR2 YYEKEE (reference sequence). The CDR3 length is 14 residues. This chain links TRBV5-5 with TRBJ2-5; TRBD2 aligns across 8 bases. The source is a human donor in good health. Sequenced sample: T cells isolated from PBMCs. CDR3 DNA sequence: TGTGCCAGCAGCCCACGGCGGGGGGTGGAGACCCAGTACTTC. This encodes CASSPRRGVETQYF.